The 27 T cell receptor beta chains in this list originate from one sample, sequenced in a study of T cells in Graves' hyperthyroidism and ophthalmopathy. Authors of the study amplified TCR beta CDR3 regions from RNA transcripts. An initial round of RT-PCR targeting the TCR CDR3 relied on the HTBI primer set. TCRdb processed the multiplex PCR reads anew with MiXCR; each CDR3 protein has one entry. The table includes hundreds of thousands of distinct CDR3 sequences, less than 15% detected once. What was sequenced was blood. Receptors originate from a woman younger than 35 with Graves' hyperthyroidism.

This clonotype was recorded many times. Relative to the germline gene, one junction end is altered; a read error may explain this. This chain connects TRBV2 to TRBJ2-5, with 10 bases identical to TRBD1. The length of the CDR3 is 15 residues. The germline CDR1 and CDR2 sequences are SNHLY and FYNNEI. The CDR3 here is CASREESTGGETQYF. In DNA form, the CDR3 reads TGTGCCAGCAGGGAAGAATCGACAGGGGGCGAGACCCAGTACTTC.

This clonotype was counted between two and nine times. This chain connects TRBV6-5 to TRBJ1-6; no reliable D call. This CDR3 is 13 amino acids long. V lost 3 bases and J 14 bases, leaving 14 bases between the germline ends. From germline, CDR1 is MNHEY and CDR2 SVGAGI. The CDR3 loop is CASSYLSSLTLHF. The CDR3 DNA is TGTGCCAGCAGTTATCTTAGTTCCCTTACCCTCCACTTT.

This clonotype was detected many times. J is TRBJ2-2 and V is TRBV6-1; D is possibly TRBD1 or TRBD2 (5 bases each). The CDR3 extends over 13 amino acids. Per germline, CDR1 MNHNS and CDR2 SASEGT. The V end was cut by 10 bases, the J end by 6 bases, with 15 bases between. CDR3 nucleotides: TGTGCCACAGGGACCGCCACCGCCGGGGAGCTGTTTTTT. Translating gives CATGTATAGELFF.

With regard to this clonotype: This may stem from a read error, because a much larger clone lies one nucleotide away. The chain combines TRBV30 with TRBJ2-2; the D gene is possibly TRBD2 (5 bases). Looked up from germline, CDR1 is GTSNPN and CDR2 is SVGIG (reference sequence). The CDR3 is made up of 15 amino acids. The CDR3 sequence is CAGRPRGRFTGELVF. The CDR3 region has the DNA TGTGCCGGCCGCCCACGAGGGCGGTTCACCGGGGAGCTGGTTTTT.

This clonotype showed up many times. V and J are TRBV20-1 and TRBJ2-1; TRBD2 matches 12 bases. This CDR3 is 16 amino acids long. The J segment lost 3 bases and the V segment lost 3 bases, leaving 6 bases of the junction unmatched. Germline V CDR1 and CDR2: DFQATT, SNEGSKA (reference sequence). CDR3 bases: TGCAGTGCTAGGGTAGGGACTAGCGGGCGCTACAATGAGCAGTTCTTC. The encoded protein is CSARVGTSGRYNEQFF.

The CDR3 DNA reads TGTGCCACCTCGGGACTAGCGGGATCCAACACCGGGGAGCTGTTTTTT. It encodes CATSGLAGSNTGELFF. V gene TRBV6-1 combines with J gene TRBJ2-2, with 13 bases aligning to TRBD2. CDR1 MNHNS and CDR2 SASEGT come from the germline V gene. The J segment lost 2 bases and the V segment lost 10 bases, leaving 7 bases of the junction unmatched. The CDR3 length is 16 residues.

This clonotype was counted only a few times. The rearrangement links TRBV19 to TRBJ1-2; 9 positions match TRBD1. The V and J ends lost 3 bases and 6 bases, in that order; junction bases with no gene match: 5. CDR1 and CDR2 from the germline V gene are LNHDA and SQIVND (reference sequence). The CDR3 has 14 residues. For the CDR3, the DNA is TGTGCCAGTAGTATCCTGGGACAGGGTCATGGCTACACCTTC. Translation gives CASSILGQGHGYTF.

This clonotype has just a few counts. J is TRBJ2-3 and V is TRBV29-1; D possibly matches TRBD1 or TRBD2 (5 bases each). The CDR3 is 15 amino acids. V dropped 3 bases and J dropped 4 bases, with 17 bases sitting between them. Germline-derived CDR1 and CDR2 are SQVTM and ANQGSEA. Here the CDR3 DNA reads TGCAGCGTTGACGGGTGGTCGAGGGGTCCAGATACGCAGTATTTT. It is translated as CSVDGWSRGPDTQYF.

Ten or more counts support this clonotype. The chain has TRBV7-2 and TRBJ2-1, with 7 bases matching TRBD2. V lost 10 bases to trimming and J lost 0 bases; unmatched junction nucleotides: 6. The CDR3 totals 14 residues. Germline-derived CDR1 and CDR2 are SGHTA and FQGNSA. CDR3 coding DNA: TGTGCCATTTCCAAGCGGGGCTCCTACAATGAGCAGTTCTTC. Translating it yields CAISKRGSYNEQFF.

The chain combines TRBV19 with TRBJ2-6; the D gene could be TRBD1 or TRBD2 (5 bases each). The CDR3 has 16 residues. Germline values: CDR1 LNHDA, CDR2 SQIVND (reference sequence). V was cut by 5 bases and J by 0 bases, with 11 bases left in between. Here the CDR3 DNA reads TGTGCCAGTAGTCCGGGGACGGCCTCTGGGGCCAACGTCCTGACTTTC. This translates into CASSPGTASGANVLTF. The full variable domain, its missing parts supplied by reference TRBV19 and TRBJ2-6, is DGGITQSPKYLFRKEGQNVTLSCEQNLNHDAMYWYRQDPGQGLRLIYYSQIVNDFQKGDIAEGYSVSREKKESFPLTVTSAQKNPTAFYLCASSPGTASGANVLTFGAGSRLTVL.

This clonotype was detected many times. CDR3 amino acids: CASSLDRGAGGWNEQFF. DNA for the CDR3: TGTGCCAGCAGCTTAGATCGCGGAGCGGGAGGATGGAATGAGCAGTTCTTC. V is TRBV11-2 and J is TRBJ2-1; the match to TRBD2 covers 9 bases. Germline CDR1 SGHAT, CDR2 FQNNGV. J was trimmed by 7 bases and V by 0 bases; bases with no gene match: 10. CDR3 length: 17 amino acids.

There are many counts of this clonotype. The V and J genes are TRBV7-9 and TRBJ1-1; TRBD1 agrees at 7 bases. Germline assignment: CDR1 SEHNR and CDR2 FQNEAQ (reference sequence). The CDR3 consists of 16 residues. J lost 10 bases, V lost 1 base, and 15 bases had no gene match. The CDR3 DNA follows: TGTGCCAGCAGCTTAGGGGTTGTTTACGGGACAGAGGGAGCTTTCTTT. Translating gives CASSLGVVYGTEGAFF.

This clonotype has a handful of counts. The chain is built from TRBV7-9 and TRBJ2-1, with 9 bases identical to TRBD2. Trimming took 5 bases from V and 6 from J; bases not matched to a gene: 8. Germline values: CDR1 SEHNR, CDR2 FQNEAQ (reference sequence). The CDR3 spans 15 residues. The CDR3 is CASSPGGTSLNEQFF. CDR3 DNA sequence: TGTGCCAGCAGCCCAGGGGGGACTAGCCTCAATGAGCAGTTCTTC.

This clonotype was found a few times. V gene TRBV12-3 or TRBV12-4 combines with J gene TRBJ1-1; 7 bases are shared with TRBD1. Germline trimming cut 7 bases from V and 7 bases from J; bases unmatched to any gene: 12. This CDR3 region has 14 residues. The DNA of the CDR3 is TGTGCCAGCACCCTAACAGGGGCTTACGATGAAGCTTTCTTT. Its protein product is CASTLTGAYDEAFF.

This clonotype was counted ten times or more. This chain connects TRBV20-1 to TRBJ1-1, with a weak D call TRBD1 (6 bases). Trimming pared 6 bases from V and 9 bases from J, leaving 23 bases between. Germline CDR1 reads DFQATT; CDR2 reads SNEGSKA (reference sequence). The CDR3 has 14 residues. CDR3 protein: CSAPGVGPGVKAFF. DNA of the CDR3: TGCAGTGCCCCGGGGGTAGGTCCAGGGGTAAAAGCTTTCTTT.

This clonotype was counted many times. This chain joins TRBV11-2 and TRBJ2-5; D is unclear. Germline CDR1 SGHAT, CDR2 FQNNGV. The V gene lost 5 bases and the J gene lost 5 bases, with 9 bases spanning the gap. This CDR3 is 12 amino acids long. CDR3 DNA: TGTGCCAGCAGCCAACACGGGGAGACCCAGTACTTC. Its translation: CASSQHGETQYF.

This rearrangement joins TRBV28 to TRBJ1-2; D ambiguous. The germline V and J ends were trimmed by 6 bases and 4 bases, with 18 bases remaining between them. Germline assignment: CDR1 MDHEN and CDR2 SYDVKM. CDR3 length: 15 residues. The chain's CDR3 is CASSQNAGLTYGYTF. CDR3 bases: TGTGCCAGCAGCCAAAATGCCGGGTTGACCTATGGCTACACCTTC.

As for this clonotype: The CDR3 end shows no conserved phenylalanine or tryptophan, and so a read error is likely. The chain is built from TRBV5-1 and TRBJ1-1; 7 nucleotides align to TRBD1. From germline, CDR1 is SGHRS and CDR2 YFSETQ. The CDR3 is 13 amino acids. V lost 5 bases to trimming and J lost 6 bases; unmatched junction nucleotides: 7. CDR3 sequence reads: CASSKQGLAEAFL. DNA for the CDR3: TGCGCCAGCAGTAAACAGGGGTTGGCTGAAGCTTTCTTA.

This clonotype came up many times. This rearrangement joins TRBV12-3 or TRBV12-4 to TRBJ1-2; D may be TRBD1 (6 bases). The CDR3 runs to 14 residues. Deletions cut 5 bases from V and 0 bases from J, with 10 bases between. The CDR3 region has the DNA TGTGCCAGCAGTCCACAGGGAACTAACTATGGCTACACCTTC. Residues: CASSPQGTNYGYTF.

The chain joins TRBV6-1 to TRBJ2-1; a possible D gene is TRBD1 (5 bases). Germline CDR1 is MNHNS and CDR2 is SASEGT. V shed 6 bases and J shed 1 base, with 10 bases lying between them. The CDR3 loop spans 14 amino acids. The CDR3 bases are TGTGCCAGCAGCACAGGTGATTCCTACAATGAGCAGTTCTTC. Protein sequence: CASSTGDSYNEQFF.

V and J are TRBV11-2 and TRBJ2-1, with 11 positions matching TRBD2. Per germline, CDR1 SGHAT and CDR2 FQNNGV. With V trimmed by 7 bases and J by 0 bases, 14 bases remained unmatched. The CDR3 is 19 amino acids. The CDR3 spells CASTPLGLAEQSSYNEQFF. The CDR3, as DNA: TGTGCCAGCACCCCCTTGGGACTAGCGGAACAGAGCTCCTACAATGAGCAGTTCTTC.

This clonotype turned up a few times. A read error may explain this, as a much larger clone is one base away. The chain employs TRBV11-3 and TRBJ1-1; 9 nucleotides align to TRBD1. The junction had 8 bases not matched to a gene; V was cut back by 5 bases and J by 1 base. Germline-derived CDR1 and CDR2 are SGHNT and YENEEA. The CDR3 covers 16 residues. The CDR3 DNA sequence: TGTGCCAGCAGCCGCACTTGGGACAGGGCGAACACTGAAGCTTTCTTT. Translation: CASSRTWDRANTEAFF.

At least ten counts were recorded for this clonotype. The chain employs TRBV6-1 and TRBJ2-7; no clear D gene. Germline V gene lookup returns CDR1 MNHNS and CDR2 SASEGT. Between the trimmed V and J ends, which lost 0 bases and 2 bases, there was a span of 5 bases. This CDR3 has 13 residues. The CDR3 spells CASSEATPYEQYF. DNA for the CDR3: TGTGCCAGCAGTGAAGCCACCCCCTACGAGCAGTACTTC.

This clonotype occurred a few times. The J gene is TRBJ2-3, the V gene TRBV7-9, with 7 bases lining up with TRBD1. CDR3 length equals 15 residues. V gave up 3 bases and J gave up 2 bases; unmatched junction bases: 5. CDR1 is SEHNR, CDR2 FQNEAQ, per germline (reference sequence). The CDR3 loop reads CASSFGDSYTDTQYF. The CDR3 bases are TGTGCCAGCAGCTTCGGGGACAGCTACACAGATACGCAGTATTTT.

In this sample, this clonotype turned up a few times. CDR3 in amino acids: CASSLSGSSNEQFF. The CDR3 DNA reads TGTGCCAGCAGTCTTAGCGGGAGTAGCAATGAGCAGTTCTTC. The rearrangement links TRBV3-1 to TRBJ2-1, with 9 bases matching TRBD2. Germline trimming cut 6 bases from V and 6 bases from J; bases unmatched to any gene: 6. This CDR3 comprises 14 residues. Germline values: CDR1 LGHDT, CDR2 YNNKEL (reference sequence).

This clonotype was seen a handful of times. V gene TRBV20-1 combines with J gene TRBJ2-7; TRBD2 aligns across 9 bases. The CDR3 sequence is 12 residues long. The junction had 2 bases not matched to a gene; V was cut back by 7 bases and J by 1 base. CDR1 DFQATT and CDR2 SNEGSKA come from the germline V gene (reference sequence). This CDR3 is CSVSGRSYEQYF. The CDR3 nucleotides read TGCAGTGTGAGCGGGAGGTCCTACGAGCAGTACTTC.

This clonotype was recorded at least ten times. The rearrangement uses TRBV11-2 and TRBJ2-1; TRBD1 matches at 9 bases. This CDR3 is 18 amino acids long. The germline V gene encodes CDR1 SGHAT and CDR2 FQNNGV. V lost 1 base, J lost 7 bases, and 14 bases stayed unmatched. The chain's CDR3 is CASSLALRRDRVGNEQFF. The DNA of the CDR3 is TGTGCCAGCAGCTTAGCCCTCCGAAGGGACAGGGTTGGGAATGAGCAGTTCTTC.